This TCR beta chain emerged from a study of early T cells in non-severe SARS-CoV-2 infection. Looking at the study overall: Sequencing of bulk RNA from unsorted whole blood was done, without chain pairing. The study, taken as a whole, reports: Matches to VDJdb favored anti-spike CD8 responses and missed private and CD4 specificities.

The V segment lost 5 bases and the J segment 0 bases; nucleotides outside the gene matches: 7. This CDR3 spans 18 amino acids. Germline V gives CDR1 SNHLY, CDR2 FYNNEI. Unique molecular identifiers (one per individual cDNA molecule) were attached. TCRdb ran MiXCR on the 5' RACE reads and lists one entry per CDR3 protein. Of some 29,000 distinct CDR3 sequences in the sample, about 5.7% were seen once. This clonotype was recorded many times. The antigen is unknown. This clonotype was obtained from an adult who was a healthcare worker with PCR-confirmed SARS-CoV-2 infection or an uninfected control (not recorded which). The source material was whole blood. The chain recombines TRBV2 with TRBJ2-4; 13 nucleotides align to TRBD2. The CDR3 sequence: CASSLGTSGIKAKNIQYF. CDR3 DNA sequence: TGTGCCAGCAGTCTCGGGACTAGCGGGATTAAAGCCAAAAACATTCAGTACTTC.